This entry lists 16 T cell receptor beta chains sequenced from one sample in a study of human T cells and chemical hapten exposure. Time point meaning: patch test 3, about 24 weeks after DPC sensitization. The treatment: therapeutic diphenylcyclopropenone sensitization with weekly scalp DPC. TCRdb reprocessed the RACE reads with MiXCR, giving one entry per CDR3 protein. The data contain more than 95,000 distinct CDR3 sequences, roughly 27% of them seen just once; the ten biggest clones take up around a tenth. This sample comprised whole blood, obtained in connection with sensitization to the hapten diphenylcyclopropenone (DPC). The receptors originated from a man in his forties with alopecia areata. Some clones in this sample may be carry-over from other donors' samples.

The V and J genes are TRBV12-3 or TRBV12-4 and TRBJ2-7, with D perhaps being TRBD1 or TRBD2 (6 bases each). The CDR3 length is 14 residues. V was trimmed by 5 bases and J by 7 bases, leaving 18 bases between them. CDR3: CASSPAPGGWEQYF. The CDR3 DNA follows: TGTGCCAGCAGTCCAGCCCCCGGGGGCTGGGAGCAGTACTTC.

This clonotype was seen a few times. The chain couples TRBV12-3 or TRBV12-4 to TRBJ2-3; TRBD2 agrees at 10 bases. The CDR3 has 16 amino acids. V shed 5 bases and J 8 bases; nucleotides not matched to a gene: 13. The CDR3 sequence: CASSARGASGSSTQYF. The CDR3 DNA follows: TGTGCCAGCAGTGCCCGGGGGGCTAGCGGGAGCTCTACGCAGTATTTT.

J is TRBJ1-5 and V is TRBV15, with D unclear. Per the germline V gene, CDR1 is LNHNV and CDR2 is YYDKDF (reference sequence). CDR3 length: 14 residues. V was cut by 1 base and J by 2 bases, with 6 bases left in between. The CDR3 here is CATSRVVGNQPQHF. The CDR3 coding sequence is TGTGCCACCAGCAGAGTTGTGGGCAATCAGCCCCAGCATTTT.

The chain links TRBV28 to TRBJ2-5; 14 bases are shared with TRBD2. Germline CDR1 reads MDHEN; CDR2 reads SYDVKM. The CDR3 consists of 18 residues. Unmatched junction bases numbered 8, after V lost 4 bases and J lost 1 base. The CDR3, as DNA: TGTGCCAGCAGTTCCCCCGGACTAGCGGGAGGAAGCCAAGAGACCCAGTACTTC. Encoded protein: CASSSPGLAGGSQETQYF.

CDR3 loop: CASSQGGRAYEQFF. For the CDR3, the DNA is TGTGCCAGCAGCCAAGGTGGGAGGGCCTATGAGCAGTTCTTC. This rearrangement joins TRBV3-1 to TRBJ2-1; TRBD2 agrees at 7 bases. This CDR3 region has 14 residues. CDR1 is LGHDT and CDR2 is YNNKEL in the germline V gene (reference sequence). Losses at the gene ends were 1 base for V and 8 bases for J; bases not matched to a gene: 5.

A few counts support this clonotype. The chain is built from TRBV12-3 or TRBV12-4 and TRBJ2-2; no clear D gene. Trimming stripped 3 bases from V and 6 bases from J, with 2 bases between. This CDR3 region has 11 residues. The CDR3 here is CASSFAGELFF. CDR3 nucleotide sequence: TGTGCCAGCAGTTTTGCCGGGGAGCTGTTTTTT.

This clonotype appeared a few times. V usage is TRBV11-2 and J usage is TRBJ2-1; D call uncertain. V was clipped by 3 bases and J by 2 bases, with 17 bases between them. The CDR3 covers 17 residues. CDR1 is SGHAT, CDR2 FQNNGV, per germline. The CDR3 region is CASSFIASSMTYNEQFF. As DNA, the CDR3 is TGTGCCAGCAGCTTTATCGCCTCCTCTATGACCTACAATGAGCAGTTCTTC.

This clonotype has just a few counts. The chain couples TRBV27 to TRBJ1-4; D is unclear. The CDR3 totals 15 residues. The germline V gene has CDR1 MNHEY and CDR2 SMNVEV (reference sequence). The V gene lost 1 base and the J gene lost 7 bases, with 13 bases spanning the gap. CDR3 sequence reads: CASSLYSHVGEKLFF. The CDR3 DNA reads as TGTGCCAGCAGTTTATACTCCCACGTAGGTGAAAAACTGTTTTTT.

This clonotype has more than one count but fewer than ten. For the CDR3, the DNA is TGTGCCAGCAGCTACGGGACCCATAATTCACCCCTCCACTTT. The encoded protein is CASSYGTHNSPLHF. The chain links TRBV9 to TRBJ1-6; weak D call: TRBD1 (5 bases). The germline gives CDR1 SGDLS, CDR2 YYNGEE. The CDR3 totals 14 residues. Trimming stripped 4 bases from V and 5 bases from J, with 10 bases between.

The chain combines TRBV18 with TRBJ2-4; no reliable D call. The CDR3 length is 19 residues. Germline-derived CDR1 and CDR2 are KGHSH and LQKENI. V gave up 2 bases and J gave up 7 bases, with 27 bases separating them. The CDR3 nucleotides read TGTGCCAGCTCACCAAGTGTACCATCAATTATCCTGGAACGCAACATTCAGTACTTC. This translates into CASSPSVPSIILERNIQYF.

The V call is TRBV7-6, the J call TRBJ2-3; 8 positions match TRBD2. This CDR3 is 17 amino acids long. Trimming took 0 bases from V and 8 from J; bases not matched to a gene: 13. In germline, CDR1 is SGHVS, CDR2 FNYEAQ. The CDR3 is CASSLAGGGRIAGTQYF. In DNA form, the CDR3 reads TGTGCCAGCAGCTTAGCGGGCGGCGGGAGGATTGCGGGTACGCAGTATTTT.

This clonotype was seen a handful of times. The chain combines TRBV7-6 with TRBJ2-1, with D uncertain. The CDR3 consists of 11 residues. Trimming took 3 bases from V and 11 from J, leaving 8 bases between them. Germline V gene sequence: CDR1 SGHVS, CDR2 FNYEAQ. CDR3 sequence (DNA): TGTGCCAGCAGCTTTAATGAGAAGCAGTTCTTC. This encodes CASSFNEKQFF.

This clonotype has just a few counts. The chain joins TRBV5-5 to TRBJ2-7; 9 positions agree with TRBD1. With V trimmed by 1 base and J by 4 bases, 3 bases remained unmatched. The CDR3 consists of 14 residues. CDR1 and CDR2 from the germline V gene are SGHKS and YYEKEE (reference sequence). The CDR3 sequence is CASSLLQGAYEQYF. The CDR3 DNA reads TGTGCCAGCAGCTTGTTACAGGGGGCTTACGAGCAGTACTTC.

The gene calls are TRBV20-1 and TRBJ2-5; D is perhaps TRBD1 (5 bases). Deletions cut 2 bases from V and 4 bases from J, with 5 bases between. The CDR3 totals 11 residues. Germline loops: CDR1 DFQATT, CDR2 SNEGSKA (reference sequence). CDR3 DNA sequence: TGCAGTGCTAGAACAGGAGAGACCCAGTACTTC. As protein: CSARTGETQYF.

A few counts support this clonotype. In nucleotides, the CDR3 is TGTGCCAGCAGCCCCGTACTAGCGGGAGTTGGCGGGGAGCTGTTTTTT. Protein: CASSPVLAGVGGELFF. The chain couples TRBV2 to TRBJ2-2, with 11 bases that match TRBD2. Germline CDR1 is SNHLY and CDR2 is FYNNEI. This CDR3 has 16 residues. V dropped 6 bases and J dropped 7; count of bases not matched to a gene: 10.

J is TRBJ2-4 and V is TRBV20-1, with 8 positions matching TRBD1. From germline, CDR1 is DFQATT and CDR2 SNEGSKA (reference sequence). This CDR3 comprises 14 residues. V was clipped by 3 bases and J by 6 bases; unmatched bases: 7. The CDR3 spells CSASRATGGNIQYF. Here the CDR3 DNA reads TGCAGTGCTAGTCGGGCCACAGGGGGAAACATTCAGTACTTC.